This TCR beta chain stems from a study of PD-L1 blockade in urothelial cancer. Across the whole study: Patients had received 0 to 3 prior chemotherapy regimens. Blood underwent analysis 3 weeks (second dose) and 6 weeks after treatment began. Specimens of blood held a median count of approximately 150,000 T cells.

This CDR3 region has 14 residues. V lost 6 bases and J lost 3; bases outside the gene matches: 5. Germline CDR1 is SGHNT and CDR2 is YENEEA. Assay used: immunoSEQ multiplex PCR; TCRdb lists only in-frame clones, some missing. This table has around 110,000 clones, around nine tenths appearing once. Noted time point: peripheral blood 6 weeks after treatment start. The diagnosis in patients was locally advanced or metastatic urothelial carcinoma. This TCR came from a man aged 60-69 years with urothelial cancer. The chain joins TRBV11-3 to TRBJ2-5; 9 bases match TRBD2. This sample comprised PBMCs, obtained around atezolizumab (anti-PD-L1) treatment. CDR3 sequence (DNA): TGTGCCAGCAGTTTTGGACTAGCGAAAGAGACCCAGTACTTC. Protein product: CASSFGLAKETQYF.